The next 4 T cell receptor beta chains were all read from a single sample in a study of blood T cell repertoires in COVID-19. Produced via immunoSEQ multiplex PCR; TCRdb's table is partial and in-frame only. Among over 85,000 clones listed, approximately 89% were seen once. The material sequenced was peripheral blood. These receptors originate from a human donor in a cohort sampled during active COVID-19.

The chain carries TRBV21-1 and TRBJ2-4; the D call of TRBD2 is as the table states it, not checked on the DNA. TRBV21-1 is recorded as a pseudogene. CDR3 length: 20 residues. The CDR3 DNA reads TGTGCCAGCAGCAAAGGGCTTCCGGACAGACAGACTAGCGGGGAAAACATTCAGTACTTC. Protein product: CASSKGLPDRQTSGENIQYF.

V and J are TRBV4-3 and TRBJ2-1; 10 positions agree with TRBD1. Germline CDR1 LGHNA, CDR2 YSLEER. V was clipped by 0 bases and J by 11 bases; unmatched bases: 16. The CDR3 is 18 residues long. As DNA, the CDR3 is TGCGCCAGCAGCCAAGATTACGCGGACAGGGGGACGGGGCGTAAGCAGTTCTTC. Residues: CASSQDYADRGTGRKQFF.

V usage is TRBV3-1 (or the pseudogene TRBV3-2) and J usage is TRBJ2-1; 14 bases align to TRBD2. Germline-derived CDR1 and CDR2 are LGHDT and YNNKEL (reference sequence). This CDR3 is 15 amino acids long. With V trimmed by 1 base and J by 10 bases, 3 bases remained unmatched. The CDR3 protein is CASSQATSGRAEQFF. The CDR3, as DNA: TGTGCCAGCAGCCAAGCGACTAGCGGGAGGGCGGAGCAGTTCTTC.

The genes are TRBV29-1 and TRBJ2-1; TRBD2 matches at 7 bases. The CDR3 consists of 15 residues. J lost 9 bases, V lost 1 base, and 12 bases had no gene match. Germline V gene data show CDR1 as SQVTM and CDR2 as ANQGSEA. As DNA, the CDR3 is TGCAGCGTTGAAGGCCTCGCGGGAGACCAAGGTGAGCAGTTCTTC. Amino acids: CSVEGLAGDQGEQFF.